The sequence of this T cell receptor (beta chain) was determined in a study of CD8 T cells in ankylosing spondylitis. On this clonotype itself: A much larger clonotype is one base distant, so this may be a read error.

5'-RACE, quantitative and with molecular barcodes, yielded the TCR beta libraries. MiXCR, run by TCRdb on the 5' RACE reads, gives a single entry per CDR3 protein. Of under 250,000 distinct CDR3 sequences listed, over 7% are singletons. This CDR3 comprises 13 residues. V lost 10 bases and J lost 4; bases outside the gene matches: 6. In germline, CDR1 is ENHRY, CDR2 SYGVKD. This TCR came from a female donor with ankylosing spondylitis or in good health (not recorded which). This sequence joins TRBV10-3 and TRBJ2-2, with 7 bases matching TRBD1. The sequenced sample consisted of blood, either unsorted or a sorted T cell fraction (not recorded which). CDR3 protein: CATETGTTGELFF. CDR3 nucleotides: TGTGCCACCGAGACAGGGACCACCGGGGAGCTGTTTTTT.